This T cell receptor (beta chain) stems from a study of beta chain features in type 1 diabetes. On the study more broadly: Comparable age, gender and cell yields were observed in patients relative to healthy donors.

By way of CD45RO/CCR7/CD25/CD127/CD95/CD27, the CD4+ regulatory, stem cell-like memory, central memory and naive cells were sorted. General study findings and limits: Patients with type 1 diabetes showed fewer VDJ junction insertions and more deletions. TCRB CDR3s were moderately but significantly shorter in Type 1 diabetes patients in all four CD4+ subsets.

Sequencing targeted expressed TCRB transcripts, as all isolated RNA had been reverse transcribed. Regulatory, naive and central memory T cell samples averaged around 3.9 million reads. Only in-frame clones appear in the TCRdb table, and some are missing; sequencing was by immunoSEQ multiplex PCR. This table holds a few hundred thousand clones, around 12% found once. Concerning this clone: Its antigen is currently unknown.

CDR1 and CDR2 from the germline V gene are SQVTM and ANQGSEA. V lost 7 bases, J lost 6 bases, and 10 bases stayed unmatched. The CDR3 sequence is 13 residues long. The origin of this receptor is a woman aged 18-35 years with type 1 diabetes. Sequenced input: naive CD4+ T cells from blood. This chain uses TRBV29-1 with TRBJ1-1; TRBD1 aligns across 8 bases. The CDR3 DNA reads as TGCAGCGATGGACAGGGTTTGGGGTCTGAAGCTTTCTTT. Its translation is CSDGQGLGSEAFF.